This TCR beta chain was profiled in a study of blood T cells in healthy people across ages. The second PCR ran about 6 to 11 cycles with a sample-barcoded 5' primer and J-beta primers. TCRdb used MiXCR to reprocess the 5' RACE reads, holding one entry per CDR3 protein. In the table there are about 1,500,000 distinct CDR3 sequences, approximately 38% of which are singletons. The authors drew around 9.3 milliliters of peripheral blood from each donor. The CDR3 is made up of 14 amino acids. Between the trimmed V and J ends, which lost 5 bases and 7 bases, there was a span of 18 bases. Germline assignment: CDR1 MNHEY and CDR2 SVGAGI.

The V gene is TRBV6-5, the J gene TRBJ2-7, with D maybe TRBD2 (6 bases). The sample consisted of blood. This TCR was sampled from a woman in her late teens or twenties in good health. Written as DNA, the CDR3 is TGTGCCAGCAGTCCGGACTATTTCGAGAATGAGCAGTACTTC. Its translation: CASSPDYFENEQYF.